The rows below give T cell receptor beta chains drawn from one sample of a study of cytomegalovirus exposure and HLA in healthy donors. Clones were sequenced by immunoSEQ multiplex PCR, and TCRdb holds only the in-frame ones, with some missing. The repertoire includes 120,000 to 150,000 clones, roughly 80% of them detected once, and 3.5% to 5% sits in the top ten. Sequencing input: PBMCs. The receptors stem from a man between 40 and 49 years old in good health and CMV-seropositive. CDR3s include the opening cysteine and the closing phenylalanine or tryptophan. A D gene is named only where the DNA matches it firmly. A clone size is listed for some rows: how often the clone was seen (once, few, many), or a class if it is expanded.

J: TRBJ2-5; D: TRBD1; V: TRBV30; size: .; CDR3: CAWSSGGQETQYF; DNA: TGTGCCTGGAGTTCAGGGGGACAAGAGACCCAGTACTTC
J: TRBJ2-1; D: TRBD2; V: TRBV4-2; size: .; CDR3: CASSQFIAGGSYNEQFF; DNA: TGTGCCAGCAGCCAATTTATAGCGGGAGGCTCCTACAATGAGCAGTTCTTC
J: TRBJ2-7; D: TRBD1; V: TRBV7-3; size: .; CDR3: CASSSGQGREQYF; DNA: TGTGCCAGCAGCTCGGGACAGGGGAGGGAGCAGTACTTC
J: TRBJ1-5; D: .; V: TRBV15; size: .; CDR3: CATSRGDRGFQPQHF; DNA: TGTGCCACCAGCAGAGGGGATAGGGGGTTTCAGCCCCAGCATTTT
J: TRBJ2-1; D: .; V: TRBV4-3; size: .; CDR3: CASSQDSWKGDNEQFF; DNA: TGCGCCAGCAGCCAAGATTCTTGGAAGGGGGACAATGAGCAGTTCTTC
J: TRBJ2-1; D: TRBD2; V: TRBV7-7; size: .; CDR3: CASSPTSGRGEQFF; DNA: TGTGCTAGCAGCCCTACTAGCGGGAGAGGGGAGCAGTTCTTC
J: TRBJ1-1; D: .; V: TRBV6-1; size: .; CDR3: CASREAILNTEAFF; DNA: TGTGCCAGCAGGGAGGCGATCCTGAACACTGAAGCTTTCTTT
J: TRBJ2-1; D: TRBD1; V: TRBV18; size: .; CDR3: CASSPQGQGVNEQFF; DNA: TGTGCCAGCTCACCACAGGGACAGGGGGTCAATGAGCAGTTCTTC
J: TRBJ2-1; D: .; V: TRBV4-1; size: .; CDR3: CASSPLRASPVASNEQFF; DNA: TGCGCCAGCAGCCCCCTTCGGGCTAGCCCGGTGGCTAGCAATGAGCAGTTCTTC
J: TRBJ2-7; D: TRBD1; V: TRBV27; size: .; CDR3: CASSWQGAPHEQYF; DNA: TGTGCCAGCAGTTGGCAGGGGGCCCCTCACGAGCAGTACTTC
J: TRBJ2-5; D: TRBD1; V: TRBV27; size: .; CDR3: CASSSRQGLETQYF; DNA: TGTGCCAGCAGTTCCCGACAGGGCTTAGAGACCCAGTACTTC
J: TRBJ1-4; D: .; V: TRBV28; size: .; CDR3: CASRGGRLNEKLFF; DNA: TGTGCCAGCAGGGGGGGGCGTTTAAATGAAAAACTGTTTTTT
J: TRBJ2-7; D: .; V: TRBV30; size: .; CDR3: CARGRRGEQYF; DNA: TGTGCCAGGGGCCGCAGGGGAGAGCAGTACTTC
J: TRBJ1-6; D: .; V: TRBV27; size: .; CDR3: CASSFSRQSPLHF; DNA: TGTGCCAGCAGTTTTTCGAGACAGTCACCCCTCCACTTT
J: TRBJ1-2; D: .; V: TRBV4-3; size: few; CDR3: CASSQDEGYTF; DNA: TGCGCCAGCAGCCAAGATGAGGGCTACACCTTC
J: TRBJ2-1; D: TRBD1; V: TRBV2; size: .; CDR3: CASSYEGPGQGSNEQFF; DNA: TGTGCCAGCAGTTATGAAGGACCGGGACAGGGATCTAATGAGCAGTTCTTC
J: TRBJ2-7; D: .; V: TRBV11-2; size: .; CDR3: CASSVFRGTYEQYF; DNA: TGTGCCAGCAGCGTTTTCAGGGGCACCTACGAGCAGTACTTC
J: TRBJ2-7; D: TRBD1; V: TRBV5-1; size: .; CDR3: CASSMRQGIEQYF; DNA: TGCGCCAGCAGCATGCGACAGGGTATCGAGCAGTACTTC
J: TRBJ2-1; D: TRBD2; V: TRBV29-1; size: .; CDR3: CSVEGGSSVSFF; DNA: TGCAGCGTTGAGGGCGGGAGCTCAGTATCATTCTTC
J: TRBJ1-5; D: .; V: TRBV7-2; size: .; CDR3: CASSTSAGPQHF; DNA: TGTGCCAGCAGCACCTCGGCGGGGCCCCAGCATTTT
J: TRBJ1-1; D: .; V: TRBV2; size: .; CDR3: CASRPWGGPMNTEAFF; DNA: TGTGCCAGCAGACCTTGGGGGGGCCCGATGAACACTGAAGCTTTCTTT
J: TRBJ1-4; D: .; V: TRBV27; size: .; CDR3: CASSPQVFGGMDEKLFF; DNA: TGTGCCAGCAGTCCCCAAGTTTTCGGGGGGATGGATGAAAAACTGTTTTTT
J: TRBJ2-7; D: .; V: TRBV5-4; size: .; CDR3: CASSSIRDEQYF; DNA: TGTGCCAGCAGCTCTATCAGGGACGAGCAGTACTTC
J: TRBJ1-2; D: TRBD1; V: TRBV30; size: .; CDR3: CAWSAVDRGNYGYTF; DNA: TGTGCCTGGAGTGCTGTTGACAGGGGTAACTATGGCTACACCTTC
J: TRBJ2-2; D: TRBD1; V: TRBV7-2; size: .; CDR3: CASSQDRVGGELFF; DNA: TGTGCCAGCAGCCAGGACAGGGTCGGCGGGGAGCTGTTTTTT
J: TRBJ2-1; D: .; V: TRBV19; size: .; CDR3: CASTRSNRALSSGSSYNEQFF; DNA: TGTGCCAGTACCCGGAGCAACAGGGCCTTGTCTAGCGGCAGCTCCTACAATGAGCAGTTCTTC
J: TRBJ2-7; D: .; V: TRBV7-9; size: .; CDR3: CASSPGQFYEQYF; DNA: TGTGCCAGCAGCCCAGGGCAGTTCTACGAGCAGTACTTC
J: TRBJ2-5; D: TRBD1; V: TRBV5-4; size: .; CDR3: CASSRTGDKQETQYF; DNA: TGTGCCAGCAGCCGGACAGGCGACAAGCAAGAGACCCAGTACTTC
J: TRBJ2-5; D: TRBD2; V: TRBV4-2; size: .; CDR3: CASSRRREGLETQYF; DNA: TGTGCCAGCAGCCGAAGACGGGAGGGCCTAGAGACCCAGTACTTC
J: TRBJ2-1; D: TRBD2; V: TRBV7-8; size: .; CDR3: CASSFAGGPYNEQFF; DNA: TGTGCCAGCAGCTTCGCGGGGGGGCCCTACAATGAGCAGTTCTTC
J: TRBJ2-1; D: .; V: TRBV29-1; size: few; CDR3: CSVDGGSYNEQFF; DNA: TGCAGCGTTGATGGGGGCAGCTACAATGAGCAGTTCTTC
J: TRBJ2-7; D: .; V: TRBV5-6; size: .; CDR3: CASSEGTSGYEQYF; DNA: TGTGCCAGCAGCGAGGGAACCAGTGGCTACGAGCAGTACTTC
J: TRBJ2-7; D: TRBD1; V: TRBV19; size: .; CDR3: CASSDRDRDGYEQYF; DNA: TGTGCCAGTAGTGACCGGGACAGGGATGGCTACGAGCAGTACTTC
J: TRBJ2-3; D: .; V: TRBV4-2; size: .; CDR3: CASSQRRSGDTDTQYF; DNA: TGTGCCAGCAGCCAAAGGAGGTCCGGGGACACAGATACGCAGTATTTT
J: TRBJ2-1; D: TRBD2; V: TRBV5-1; size: .; CDR3: CASSLLRDYDNEQFF; DNA: TGCGCCAGCAGCTTATTAAGGGACTATGACAATGAGCAGTTCTTC
J: TRBJ1-2; D: TRBD1; V: TRBV10-2; size: .; CDR3: CASSEAGTGGLYGYTF; DNA: TGCGCCAGCAGTGAAGCCGGGACAGGGGGCCTCTATGGCTACACCTTC
J: TRBJ1-2; D: .; V: TRBV7-9; size: .; CDR3: CASSPTGFPFGYTF; DNA: TGTGCCAGCAGCCCCACAGGGTTCCCTTTTGGCTACACCTTC
J: TRBJ1-5; D: TRBD1; V: TRBV2; size: .; CDR3: CASTRTGDQPQHF; DNA: TGTGCCAGCACCCGGACAGGGGATCAGCCCCAGCATTTT
J: TRBJ1-5; D: .; V: TRBV6-5; size: few; CDR3: CASSEQGGNQPQHF; DNA: TGTGCCAGCAGTGAACAGGGAGGCAATCAGCCCCAGCATTTT
J: TRBJ1-1; D: TRBD1; V: TRBV25-1; size: .; CDR3: CASSAYRGNTEAFF; DNA: TGTGCCAGCAGTGCCTACAGGGGCAACACTGAAGCTTTCTTT
J: TRBJ2-5; D: .; V: TRBV2; size: .; CDR3: CASSTGQVQETQYF; DNA: TGTGCCAGCAGTACCGGACAAGTCCAAGAGACCCAGTACTTC
J: TRBJ1-2; D: TRBD1; V: TRBV10-3; size: .; CDR3: CAIKGQGVGGYTF; DNA: TGTGCCATCAAAGGACAGGGGGTGGGTGGCTACACCTTC
J: TRBJ1-1; D: TRBD1; V: TRBV23-1; size: .; CDR3: CASSQSHRGLTEAFF; DNA: TGCGCCAGCAGTCAATCGCACAGGGGGTTGACTGAAGCTTTCTTT
J: TRBJ2-1; D: .; V: TRBV15; size: once; CDR3: CATSREDSHGEEQFF; DNA: TGTGCCACCAGCAGAGAAGACTCGCACGGGGAGGAGCAGTTCTTC
J: TRBJ1-1; D: .; V: TRBV7-9; size: .; CDR3: CASSLVRTEAFF; DNA: TGTGCCAGCAGCTTAGTACGGACTGAAGCTTTCTTT
J: TRBJ2-1; D: .; V: TRBV27; size: .; CDR3: CASRATRAEQFF; DNA: TGTGCCAGCAGAGCGACTAGAGCGGAGCAGTTCTTC
J: TRBJ1-2; D: .; V: TRBV4-2; size: few; CDR3: CASSHRAQGLANYGYTF; DNA: TGTGCCAGCAGCCACCGCGCGCAGGGTTTAGCTAACTATGGCTACACCTTC
J: TRBJ2-1; D: .; V: TRBV9; size: .; CDR3: CASSKRGYGGNYNEQFF; DNA: TGTGCCAGCAGTAAGAGGGGCTACGGCGGGAATTACAATGAGCAGTTCTTC
J: TRBJ1-5; D: .; V: TRBV7-9; size: few; CDR3: CASSGLTSGNQPQHF; DNA: TGTGCCAGCAGCGGGCTGACATCTGGCAATCAGCCCCAGCATTTT
J: TRBJ1-3; D: .; V: TRBV4-1; size: .; CDR3: CASSQGTSYSGNTIYF; DNA: TGCGCCAGCAGCCAAGGAACGAGCTACTCTGGAAACACCATATATTTT